The clone carrying this T cell receptor beta chain was detected only a few times. These data are taken from a study of blood T cell repertoires in COVID-19. The table came from immunoSEQ multiplex PCR; TCRdb's copy has only in-frame clones and leaves some out. The table shows 160,000 or so clones, with over 75% occurring only once. This TCR was sampled from a man between 65 and 85 years old with active or convalescent COVID-19. Sequencing used peripheral blood.

The CDR3 region is CASSQGDGPYEQYF. The DNA for the CDR3 is TGCGCCAGCAGCCAGGGGGACGGACCCTACGAGCAGTACTTC. The rearrangement joins TRBV5-1 to TRBJ2-7, with 7 bases lining up with TRBD1. CDR1 and CDR2 (germline): SGHRS, YFSETQ. This CDR3 has 14 residues. The ends lost 4 bases at V and 2 bases at J; junction bases unmatched: 6.